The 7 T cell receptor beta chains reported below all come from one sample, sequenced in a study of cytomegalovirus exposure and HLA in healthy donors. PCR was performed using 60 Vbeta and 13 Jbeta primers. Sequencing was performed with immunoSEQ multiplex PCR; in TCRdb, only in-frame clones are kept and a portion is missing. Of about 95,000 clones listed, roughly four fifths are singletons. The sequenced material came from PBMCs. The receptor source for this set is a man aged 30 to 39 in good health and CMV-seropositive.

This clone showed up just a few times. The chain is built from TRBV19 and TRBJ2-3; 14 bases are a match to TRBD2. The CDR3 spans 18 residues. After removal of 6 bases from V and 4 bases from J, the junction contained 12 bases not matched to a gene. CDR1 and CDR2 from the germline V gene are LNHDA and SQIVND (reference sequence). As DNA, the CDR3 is TGTGCCAGTAGCAAGGGACTAGCGGGAGTGGGTCATGCAGATACGCAGTATTTT. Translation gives CASSKGLAGVGHADTQYF. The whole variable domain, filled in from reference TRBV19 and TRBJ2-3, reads DGGITQSPKYLFRKEGQNVTLSCEQNLNHDAMYWYRQDPGQGLRLIYYSQIVNDFQKGDIAEGYSVSREKKESFPLTVTSAQKNPTAFYLCASSKGLAGVGHADTQYFGPGTRLTVL.

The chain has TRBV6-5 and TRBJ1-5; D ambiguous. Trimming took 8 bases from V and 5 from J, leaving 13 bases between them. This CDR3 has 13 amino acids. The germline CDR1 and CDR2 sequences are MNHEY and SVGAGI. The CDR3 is CASARAPYQPQHF. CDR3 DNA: TGTGCCAGCGCAAGAGCCCCGTATCAGCCCCAGCATTTT.

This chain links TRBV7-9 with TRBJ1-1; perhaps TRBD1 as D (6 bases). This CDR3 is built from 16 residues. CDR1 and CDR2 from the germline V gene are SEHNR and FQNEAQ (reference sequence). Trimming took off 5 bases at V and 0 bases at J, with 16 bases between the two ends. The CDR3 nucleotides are TGTGCCAGCAGCAACCCAACCGGGACATTGAACACTGAAGCTTTCTTT. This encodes CASSNPTGTLNTEAFF.

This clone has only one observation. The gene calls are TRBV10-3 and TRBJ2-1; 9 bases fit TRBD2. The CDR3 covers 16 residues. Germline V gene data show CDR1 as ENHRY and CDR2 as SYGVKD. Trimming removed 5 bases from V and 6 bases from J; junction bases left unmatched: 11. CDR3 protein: CAISYSSGSPSNEQFF. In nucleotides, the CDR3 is TGTGCCATCAGTTACAGTAGCGGGAGCCCCAGCAATGAGCAGTTCTTC.

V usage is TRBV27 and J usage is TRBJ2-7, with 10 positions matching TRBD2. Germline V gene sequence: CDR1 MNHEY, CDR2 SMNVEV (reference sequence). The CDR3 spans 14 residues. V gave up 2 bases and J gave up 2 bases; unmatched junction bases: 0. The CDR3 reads CASSLSGRAYEQYF. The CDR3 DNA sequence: TGTGCCAGCAGTTTAAGCGGGAGGGCCTACGAGCAGTACTTC.

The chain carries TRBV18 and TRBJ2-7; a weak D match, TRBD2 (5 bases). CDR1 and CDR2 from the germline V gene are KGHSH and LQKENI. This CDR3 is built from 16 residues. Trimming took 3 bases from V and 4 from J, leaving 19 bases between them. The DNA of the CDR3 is TGTGCCAGCTCACCTTTCCTAAAGGACTTAACTTACGAGCAGTACTTC. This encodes CASSPFLKDLTYEQYF.

CDR3 sequence reads: CASSPLMDTNTGELFF. The CDR3 coding sequence is TGTGCCAGCTCACCACTCATGGACACCAACACCGGGGAGCTGTTTTTT. The chain is built from TRBV18 and TRBJ2-2; tentatively, D is TRBD1 (5 bases). V gave up 1 base and J gave up 2 bases, with 11 bases separating them. Germline lookup yields CDR1 KGHSH and CDR2 LQKENI. The CDR3 extends over 16 amino acids.